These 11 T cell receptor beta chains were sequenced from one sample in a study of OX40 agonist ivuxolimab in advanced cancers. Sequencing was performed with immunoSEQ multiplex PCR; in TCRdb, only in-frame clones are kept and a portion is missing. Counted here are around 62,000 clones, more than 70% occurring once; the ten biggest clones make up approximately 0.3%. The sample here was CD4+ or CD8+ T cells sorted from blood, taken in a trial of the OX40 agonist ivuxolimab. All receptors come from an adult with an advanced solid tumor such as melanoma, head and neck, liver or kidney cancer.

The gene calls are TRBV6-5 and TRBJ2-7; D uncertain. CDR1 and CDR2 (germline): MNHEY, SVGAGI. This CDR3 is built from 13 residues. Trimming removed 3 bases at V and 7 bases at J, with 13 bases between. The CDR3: CASSYSGPSEQYF. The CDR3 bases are TGTGCCAGCAGTTATTCAGGTCCCTCGGAGCAGTACTTC.

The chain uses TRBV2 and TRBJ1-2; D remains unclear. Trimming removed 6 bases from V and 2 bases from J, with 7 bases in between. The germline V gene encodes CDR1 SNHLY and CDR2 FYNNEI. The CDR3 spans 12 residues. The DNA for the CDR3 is TGTGCCAGCAGCGGGGTAAACTATGGCTACACCTTC. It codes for CASSGVNYGYTF.

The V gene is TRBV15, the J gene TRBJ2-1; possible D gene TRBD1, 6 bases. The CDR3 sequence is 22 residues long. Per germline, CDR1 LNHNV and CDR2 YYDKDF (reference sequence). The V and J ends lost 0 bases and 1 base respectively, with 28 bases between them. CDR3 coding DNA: TGTGCCACCAGCAGAGATTTCTTCTCGGTGGGGGCAGGGGCGTCTTCCTACAATGAGCAGTTCTTC. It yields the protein CATSRDFFSVGAGASSYNEQFF.

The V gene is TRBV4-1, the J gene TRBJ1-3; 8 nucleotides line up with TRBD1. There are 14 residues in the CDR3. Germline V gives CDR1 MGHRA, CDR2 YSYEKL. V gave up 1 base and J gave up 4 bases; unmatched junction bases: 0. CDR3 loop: CASSQGTGGNTIYF. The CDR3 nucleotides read TGCGCCAGCAGCCAAGGGACAGGGGGAAACACCATATATTTT.

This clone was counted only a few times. The DNA for the CDR3 is TGCGCCAGCAGCTTGGGAGCGGGACTCTCCTACGAGCAGTACTTC. Residues: CASSLGAGLSYEQYF. J is TRBJ2-7 and V is TRBV5-1; TRBD2 matches 7 bases. With V trimmed by 0 bases and J by 0 bases, 3 bases remained unmatched. CDR3 length: 15 residues. In germline, CDR1 is SGHRS, CDR2 YFSETQ.

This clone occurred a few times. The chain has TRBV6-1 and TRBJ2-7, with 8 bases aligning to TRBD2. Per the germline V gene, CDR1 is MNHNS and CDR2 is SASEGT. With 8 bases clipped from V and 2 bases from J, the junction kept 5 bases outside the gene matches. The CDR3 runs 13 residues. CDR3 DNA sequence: TGTGCCAGCCGGGGGGGGTCCCCCTACGAGCAGTACTTC. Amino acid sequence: CASRGGSPYEQYF.

CDR3 DNA sequence: TGTGCCAGCAGCTTACCACCAGGGACAGGGACAACTTACAACTATGGCTACACCTTC. Residues: CASSLPPGTGTTYNYGYTF. This chain joins TRBV7-2 and TRBJ1-2, with 9 bases aligning to TRBD1. CDR3 length: 19 residues. Germline V gives CDR1 SGHTA, CDR2 FQGNSA. After removal of 2 bases from V and 2 bases from J, the junction contained 15 bases not matched to a gene.

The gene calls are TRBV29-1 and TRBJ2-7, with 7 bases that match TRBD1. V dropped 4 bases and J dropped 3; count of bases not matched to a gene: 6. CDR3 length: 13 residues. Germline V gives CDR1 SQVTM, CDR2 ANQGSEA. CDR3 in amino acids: CSVVGTAYYEQYF. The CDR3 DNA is TGCAGCGTTGTAGGGACAGCGTACTACGAGCAGTACTTC.

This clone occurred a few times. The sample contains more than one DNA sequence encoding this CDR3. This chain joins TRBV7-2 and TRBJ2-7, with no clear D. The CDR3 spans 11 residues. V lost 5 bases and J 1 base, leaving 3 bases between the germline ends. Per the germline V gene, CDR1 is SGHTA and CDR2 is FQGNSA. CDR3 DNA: TGTGCCAGCAGCCCGTCCTACGAGCAGTACTTC. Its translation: CASSPSYEQYF.

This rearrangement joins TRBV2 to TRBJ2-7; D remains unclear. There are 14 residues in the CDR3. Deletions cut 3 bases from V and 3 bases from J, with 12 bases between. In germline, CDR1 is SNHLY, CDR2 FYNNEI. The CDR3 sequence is CASSDLDRLYEQYF. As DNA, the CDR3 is TGTGCCAGCAGTGATTTGGATAGACTCTACGAGCAGTACTTC.

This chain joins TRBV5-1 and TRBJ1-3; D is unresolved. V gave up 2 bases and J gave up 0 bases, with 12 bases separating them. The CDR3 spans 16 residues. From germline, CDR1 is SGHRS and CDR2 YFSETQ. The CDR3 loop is CASSFQQPGSGNTIYF. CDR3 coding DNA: TGCGCCAGCAGCTTTCAACAGCCCGGCTCTGGAAACACCATATATTTT.